This entry features one TCR beta chain sequence. Its matching antigen is unknown. The source of the sample is a study of identifying expanded T cells in peripheral blood. The study, taken as a whole, reports: Variance in clone template counts between approximately two-week samples significantly increased with total template count across all healthy donors.

TCRdb's copy holds only in-frame clones and misses some; the assay was immunoSEQ multiplex PCR. The data show roughly 81,000 clones, 84% seen once. This CDR3 region has 15 residues. The ends lost 7 bases at V and 4 bases at J; junction bases unmatched: 13. The germline V gene encodes CDR1 MDHEN and CDR2 SYDVKM. Healthy donors had no documented immune events, such as infections, while sampled. The origin of this receptor is a person aged 18 to 75 in good health. Source material: blood. The chain links TRBV28 to TRBJ2-7, with 7 bases identical to TRBD2. The CDR3 DNA follows: TGTGCCAGCACCGATCCCGGACTAGTCCCATACGAGCAGTACTTC. Protein product: CASTDPGLVPYEQYF.